The T cell receptor (beta chain) described here comes from a study of cytomegalovirus exposure and HLA in healthy donors. Study-level findings and limits: Among the sequence variants, a highly shared cluster was likely an artifact of sequencing. Reportedly, cytomegalovirus status was diagnosed with high sensitivity and specificity.

After removal of 0 bases from V and 4 bases from J, the junction contained 6 bases not matched to a gene. In germline, CDR1 is MNHNY, CDR2 SVGAGI (reference sequence). The CDR3 contains 16 residues. The PCR ran on 60 Vbeta and 13 Jbeta primers. Clones were sequenced by immunoSEQ multiplex PCR, and TCRdb holds only the in-frame ones, with some missing. The table shows about 180,000 clones, with approximately 80% occurring only once. A word on this clone: As yet, its antigen is unknown.

Each donor was healthy, and each was a bone marrow donor. This TCR was sampled from a girl aged 10-17 years in good health and CMV-seropositive. Sequencing input: PBMCs. The J gene is TRBJ2-5, the V gene TRBV6-6, with 9 nucleotides matching TRBD1. The CDR3 bases are TGTGCCAGCAGTTACTCGATGACAGGGGGGGGAGAGACCCAGTACTTC. Its translation: CASSYSMTGGGETQYF.